This T cell receptor (beta chain) is drawn from a study of CD8 T cells in Susac syndrome. CDR1 is SGDLS, CDR2 YYNGEE, per germline. V lost 3 bases and J lost 7, with 10 bases in between. CDR3 length equals 12 residues. The sample holds one count of this clonotype. The RNA input was roughly 0.45 to 1 ug, and it was reverse transcribed with random hexamers. An immunoSEQ multiplex PCR amplified TCR beta CDR3 over 54 Vbeta and 13 Jbeta. TCRdb redid the calling of the immunoSEQ multiplex PCR reads with MiXCR, one entry per CDR3 protein. The data contain over 70,000 distinct CDR3 sequences, approximately 96% of them seen just once; the ten biggest clones take up approximately 0.62%.

Sequences were obtained from CD8+ T cells from PBMCs. The clonotype was recovered from a human donor with Susac syndrome. V gene TRBV9 combines with J gene TRBJ2-5; D gene ambiguous. The CDR3 DNA reads as TGTGCCAGCAGCGCCCCCAGTGGGACCCAGTACTTC. Translation: CASSAPSGTQYF. Based on the CDR3 plus reference TRBV9 and TRBJ2-5, the full variable domain is DSGVTQTPKHLITATGQRVTLRCSPRSGDLSVYWYQQSLDQGLQFLIQYYNGEERAKGNILERFSAQQFPDLHSELNLSSLELGDSALYFCASSAPSGTQYFGPGTRLLVL.